This T cell receptor beta chain was observed in a study of blood T cell repertoires in COVID-19. CDR1 is MNHEY, CDR2 SVGAGI, per germline. Between the trimmed V and J ends, which lost 0 bases and 4 bases, there was a span of 15 bases. The CDR3 totals 16 residues. The age range of participants was 18 to 89 years, with residence in approximately 25 US areas. Cohort allocation depended upon clinical history that participants reported. All recovered Cohort 3 donors got two negative PCRs, got clearance, or saw symptom resolution. Authors' processing steps: Nucleated cell number was recorded as an estimate derived from reference gene primer amplification. The repertoire was sequenced with immunoSEQ multiplex PCR; TCRdb's copy has only in-frame clones and lacks some. D and trimming were read from the DNA, whereas the V and J calls and clone size are those reported in that table. The sample has about 400,000 clones; roughly 86% are singletons.

This chain uses TRBV6-5 with TRBJ1-1; D gene unclear. The sequence was obtained from a woman under 40 who had recovered from COVID-19. Sample: PBMCs or T cells enriched from blood (not recorded which). The DNA of the CDR3 is TGTGCCAGCAGTTACTCGATCGGGAGCCTGCCCACTGAAGCTTTCTTT. Translation: CASSYSIGSLPTEAFF.